The 13 T cell receptor beta chains presented below share a single source sample, sequenced in a study of blood T cells in healthy people across ages. A J-beta primer mix and a sample-barcoded 5' primer were used in a second PCR of roughly 6 to 11 cycles. TCRdb itself ran the 5' RACE reads through MiXCR, one entry per CDR3 protein. The sample holds under 2 million distinct CDR3 sequences, approximately 32% seen once. The sample was blood. The receptors here all came from a woman in her thirties in good health.

The J gene is TRBJ1-1, the V gene TRBV15; possible D gene TRBD1, 5 bases. Trimming took off 4 bases at V and 5 bases at J, with 17 bases between the two ends. The length of the CDR3 is 15 residues. Germline V CDR1 and CDR2: LNHNV, YYDKDF (reference sequence). The DNA for the CDR3 is TGTGCCACCAGCAACCCGTATGGGGGGAGGACTGAAGCTTTCTTT. The encoded protein is CATSNPYGGRTEAFF. The full variable domain, completed using reference TRBV15 and TRBJ1-1, is DAMVIQNPRYQVTQFGKPVTLSCSQTLNHNVMYWYQQKSSQAPKLLFHYYDKDFNNEADTPDNFQSRRPNTSFCFLDIRSPGLGDTAMYLCATSNPYGGRTEAFFGQGTRLTVV.

The chain employs TRBV5-1 and TRBJ2-3; TRBD2 aligns across 9 bases. Germline CDR1 is SGHRS and CDR2 is YFSETQ. This CDR3 comprises 15 residues. Trimming removed 4 bases from V and 1 base from J; junction bases left unmatched: 4. Here the CDR3 reads CASSKWTSGTDTQYF. The CDR3 DNA reads TGCGCCAGCAGCAAGTGGACTAGCGGCACAGATACGCAGTATTTT.

In this sample, this clonotype turned up a few times. The V call is TRBV28, the J call TRBJ2-5, with 10 bases that match TRBD1. The end of the DNA fits TRBJ2-7 better, so the J call may be wrong. The CDR3 runs to 14 residues. Germline CDR1 MDHEN, CDR2 SYDVKM. CDR3 DNA: TGTGCCAGCAGTCCCGCGGACAGGGGGAACGAGCAGTACTTC. Translated: CASSPADRGNEQYF.

The chain couples TRBV24-1 to TRBJ2-4; D gene uncertain. The V and J ends lost 6 bases and 0 bases respectively, with 8 bases between them. Germline CDR1 reads KGHDR; CDR2 reads SFDVKD. The CDR3 totals 14 residues. CDR3 amino acids: CATSSVLAKNIQYF. CDR3 nucleotides: TGTGCCACCAGTAGCGTATTAGCCAAAAACATTCAGTACTTC.

The gene calls are TRBV25-1 and TRBJ2-7; the match to TRBD2 covers 7 bases. From germline, CDR1 is MGHDK and CDR2 SYGVNS. J was trimmed by 2 bases and V by 6 bases; bases with no gene match: 10. The CDR3 totals 15 residues. The CDR3 loop reads CASSQAAGDTYEQYF. The CDR3 DNA sequence: TGTGCCAGCAGCCAAGCGGCGGGGGATACCTACGAGCAGTACTTC.

The chain is built from TRBV20-1 and TRBJ2-3, with TRBD2 matching 9 bases. This CDR3 spans 15 amino acids. Losses at the gene ends were 5 bases for V and 3 bases for J; bases not matched to a gene: 9. CDR1 is DFQATT, CDR2 SNEGSKA, per germline (reference sequence). CDR3 sequence (DNA): TGCAGTGCTCCAAGGCGGCTAGCGGGAACAGATACGCAGTATTTT. It codes for CSAPRRLAGTDTQYF.

This clonotype has only a few counts. V and J are TRBV19 and TRBJ2-1, with D unresolved. The germline V and J ends were trimmed by 7 bases and 5 bases, with 3 bases remaining between them. This CDR3 is built from 10 residues. Germline CDR1 reads LNHDA; CDR2 reads SQIVND (reference sequence). This CDR3 is CASKNNEQFF. CDR3 DNA: TGTGCCAGTAAAAACAATGAGCAGTTCTTC.

This chain joins TRBV11-3 and TRBJ2-3; D is unclear. Between the trimmed V and J ends, which lost 3 bases and 2 bases, there was a span of 9 bases. The CDR3 totals 14 residues. In germline, CDR1 is SGHNT, CDR2 YENEEA. The CDR3 nucleotides are TGTGCCAGCAGCTTGGGCAGGCTCACAGATACGCAGTATTTT. This gives the protein CASSLGRLTDTQYF. Drawing the rest from reference TRBV11-3 and TRBJ2-3, the complete variable domain is EAGVVQSPRYKIIEKKQPVAFWCNPISGHNTLYWYLQNLGQGPELLIRYENEEAVDDSQLPKDRFSAERLKGVDSTLKIQPAELGDSAVYLCASSLGRLTDTQYFGPGTRLTVL.

The chain links TRBV7-9 to TRBJ2-7; D is uncertain. V was trimmed by 1 base and J by 5 bases, leaving 18 bases between them. The CDR3 has 16 amino acids. Per the germline V gene, CDR1 is SEHNR and CDR2 is FQNEAQ (reference sequence). The CDR3 DNA is TGTGCCAGCAGCTTAGACCTGGGAAGGGCCTCGGACGAGCAGTACTTC. It yields the protein CASSLDLGRASDEQYF.

About this clonotype itself: One junction end disagrees with the germline gene, perhaps due to a read error. The chain employs TRBV6-5 and TRBJ2-1; D not certain. The length of the CDR3 is 16 residues. Germline V CDR1 and CDR2: MNHEY, SVGAGI. The CDR3 protein is CSSSYSGPGSYNEQFF. CDR3 DNA sequence: TGTTCCAGCAGTTACTCTGGACCGGGCTCCTACAATGAGCAGTTCTTC.

The chain combines TRBV20-1 with TRBJ2-1; D is perhaps TRBD2 (6 bases). Germline V gives CDR1 DFQATT, CDR2 SNEGSKA (reference sequence). Trimming cost V 3 bases and J 10 bases, with 19 bases left between them. CDR3 size: 14 residues. The CDR3 loop is CSASAGLNPGEQFF. DNA for the CDR3: TGCAGTGCTAGCGCGGGACTCAATCCCGGAGAGCAGTTCTTC.

This clonotype has just a few counts. The chain couples TRBV7-2 to TRBJ1-2; D unresolved. V was cut by 1 base and J by 2 bases, with 11 bases left in between. The CDR3 contains 15 residues. Germline CDR1 SGHTA, CDR2 FQGNSA. This chain's CDR3 is CASSLGGSANYGYTF. The CDR3 DNA sequence: TGTGCCAGCAGCTTAGGCGGGTCAGCCAACTATGGCTACACCTTC.

Comment on this clonotype: A much larger clone lies a single base off, so this may be a read error. The gene calls are TRBV29-1 and TRBJ2-5; TRBD1 or TRBD2 may be the D gene (6 bases each). The CDR3 runs to 15 residues. Looked up from germline, CDR1 is SQVTM and CDR2 is ANQGSEA. Trimming removed 6 bases from V and 0 bases from J, with 17 bases in between. The CDR3 here is CSVEGDGGHQETQYF. CDR3 nucleotide sequence: TGCAGCGTCGAGGGGGACGGGGGCCACCAAGAGACCCAGTACTTC.